This TCR beta chain comes out of a study of T-cell reconstitution after alpha-beta-depleted transplantation in children. General study results and limits: Among T cells one year after transplant, newly produced cells accounted for most counts and diversity. Where some patients showed high TCRbeta diversity at day 60, it came from recipient T cells and thymic progenitors that had survived. Several hundred graft clones that had expanded were reportedly the source of alpha-beta T cells about two months after transplant.

The TCRbeta library incorporated unique molecular identifiers. TCRdb reprocessed the PCR reads with MiXCR, giving one entry per CDR3 protein. The sample has about a million distinct CDR3 sequences, roughly 31% seen once. CDR1 and CDR2 (germline): DFQATT, SNEGSKA (reference sequence). The trim removed 3 bases at V and 7 bases at J, leaving 9 bases unmatched. CDR3 length: 14 amino acids. Of note for this clonotype: Its cognate antigen is unknown.

This receptor was taken from a boy under two years old who had a stem cell transplant for SCID, so the T cells may come from the graft donor. The material sequenced was PBMCs, mostly from graft donor cells, taken 360 days after TCRalphabeta/CD19-depleted stem cell transplant. The rearrangement links TRBV20-1 to TRBJ1-5; TRBD1 matches at 7 bases. The CDR3 nucleotides read TGCAGTGCTAGCGACGACAGGGCGGAACAGCCCCAGCATTTT. This sequence encodes CSASDDRAEQPQHF.